The clone carrying this TCR beta chain was picked up a small number of times. CDR1 and CDR2 from the germline V gene are SNHLY and FYNNEI. V was shortened by 6 bases and J by 4 bases, with 13 bases between the two germline ends. This CDR3 contains 14 residues. The record originates from a study of T-cell memory formation after mild COVID-19. Overall study: TCR clusters were mostly donor specific.

TCRdb recomputed calls from the 5' RACE reads with MiXCR, one row per CDR3 protein. Among tens of thousands of distinct CDR3 sequences listed, approximately 7% were seen once. The origin of this receptor is a man in his late teens or twenties who had mild COVID-19 (a few samples of this study predate the infection). Cell type and time point are not known. This chain links TRBV2 with TRBJ2-1; possible D gene TRBD1, 5 bases. The sequencing sample was made of PBMCs or a T cell subset sorted from them (not recorded which). CDR3 residues: CASSPKGQYNEQFF. The CDR3 nucleotides read TGTGCCAGCAGCCCCAAGGGGCAGTACAATGAGCAGTTCTTC. Variable domain in full (rest from reference TRBV2 and TRBJ2-1): EPEVTQTPSHQVTQMGQEVILRCVPISNHLYFYWYRQILGQKVEFLVSFYNNEISEKSEIFDDQFSVERPDGSNFTLKIRSTKLEDSAMYFCASSPKGQYNEQFFGPGTRLTVL.